This T cell receptor (beta chain) emerged from a study of T cells expressing NK-cell markers. Study background: Sequenced donors, eight in total, included seven who were HCMV-seropositive and one who was seronegative.

Reanalyzing the 5' RACE reads, TCRdb keeps one entry per CDR3 protein, without DNA. The repertoire table contains 550,000 to 600,000 distinct CDR3 sequences. The germline CDR1 and CDR2 sequences are LNHDA and SQIVND (reference sequence). This CDR3 has 14 amino acids. This receptor was taken from a man aged 18 to 30 in good health. Sequenced input: blood T cells: a sorted CD56 or NKG2C T cell subset, CD4+ or CD8+ T cells, or bulk PBMC T cells (not recorded which). The chain employs TRBV19 and TRBJ1-2. The CDR3 spells CASSMDRVNYGYTF.